This TCR beta chain derives from a study of blood T cells in healthy people across ages. Isolating PBMCs gave at least 7 million of these cells per sample. Total RNA amounts of at least 6 micrograms were extracted per sample. The use of a sample-barcoded 5' primer and a J-beta primer mix characterized a second PCR of about 6 to 12 cycles. TCRdb reprocessed the 5' RACE reads via MiXCR and lists one record per CDR3 protein. The data contain hundreds of thousands of distinct CDR3 sequences, about 34% of them seen just once; the ten biggest clones take up less than 20%. For this clonotype: Its antigen is not identified. This could be a read error, since a much larger clone is one nucleotide away.

The CDR3 has 15 residues. Study-wide results and limits: Nothing was known about donor CMV status, and this possibly confounded expanded clonotype changes.

Sequencing was performed on blood. The chain carries TRBV12-3 or TRBV12-4 and TRBJ2-1, with 12 bases aligning to TRBD2. The source of this sequence is a woman older than 75 in good health. CDR3 in amino acids: CANSQGLAGIGQQFF. Written as DNA, the CDR3 is TGTGCCAACAGTCAAGGACTAGCGGGGATCGGACAGCAGTTCTTC.